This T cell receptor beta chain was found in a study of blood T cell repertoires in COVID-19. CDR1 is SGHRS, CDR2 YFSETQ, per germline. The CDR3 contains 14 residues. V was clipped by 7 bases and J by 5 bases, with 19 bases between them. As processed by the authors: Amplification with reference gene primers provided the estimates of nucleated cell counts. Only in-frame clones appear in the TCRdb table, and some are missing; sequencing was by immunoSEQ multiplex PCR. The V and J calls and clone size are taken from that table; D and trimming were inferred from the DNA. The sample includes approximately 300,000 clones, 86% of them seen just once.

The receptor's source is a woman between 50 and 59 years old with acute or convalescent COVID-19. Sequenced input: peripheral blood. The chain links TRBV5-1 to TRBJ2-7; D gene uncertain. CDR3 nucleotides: TGCGCCAGCCTGTCTCTCCCCGGAGCCCACGAGCAGTACTTC. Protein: CASLSLPGAHEQYF.